The subject of this entry is one T cell receptor (beta chain). Per the original methods: Nucleated cell number was recorded as an estimate derived from reference gene primer amplification. TCRdb keeps only in-frame clones here, not all; method: immunoSEQ multiplex PCR. V, J and clone size derive from that table, while D and trimming were established from the DNA sequence. This sample carries 50,000 to 60,000 clones, approximately 78% of them seen once, and the ten largest clones take approximately 5.9%. Deletions cut 2 bases from V and 8 bases from J, with 12 bases between. The length of the CDR3 is 14 residues. Per germline, CDR1 MNHEY and CDR2 SVGAGI. The data were taken from a study of blood T cell repertoires in COVID-19. Study-level information: PBMCs, B-cell-depleted T cells, or T cells were the source of the cDNA or gDNA that made up the material.

The receptor was isolated from a human donor in a cohort sampled during active or convalescent COVID-19. This chain joins TRBV6-5 and TRBJ1-4; D might be TRBD1 (6 bases). Sample: peripheral blood. The CDR3 sequence: CASSYQGPREKLFF. The CDR3 region has the DNA TGTGCCAGCAGTTACCAGGGGCCGCGAGAAAAACTGTTTTTT.